This TCR beta chain was sequenced in a study of T cells after yellow fever vaccination. CDR3 length equals 14 residues. The germline V gene has CDR1 SGHRS and CDR2 YFSETQ. Between the trimmed V and J ends, which lost 10 bases and 0 bases, there was a span of 11 bases. TCRdb re-derived calls from the 5' RACE reads in MiXCR, one entry per CDR3 protein. Here the sample spans just under 600,000 distinct CDR3 sequences, less than 15% being singletons. This clonotype was counted only a few times. This clonotype was obtained from a man aged 25 to 45 who received the YFV17D yellow fever vaccine. Sequenced here: PBMCs, sampled on the day of the yellow fever booster vaccination. The gene calls are TRBV5-1 and TRBJ2-6; D not certain. Written as DNA, the CDR3 is TGCGCCTCCTTTGTCGGCTCTGGGGCCAACGTCCTGACTTTC. It codes for CASFVGSGANVLTF.